Presented here are 29 T cell receptor beta chains from one specimen sequenced in a study of CD8 T cells in Susac syndrome. Random hexamers primed reverse transcription of about 0.5 to 1 ug RNA. TCRdb re-analysed the immunoSEQ multiplex PCR reads in MiXCR, keeping a single row per CDR3 protein. The table shows 80,000 or so distinct CDR3 sequences, with 94% occurring only once. The material sequenced was CD8+ T cells from PBMCs. These receptors originate from a human donor with Susac syndrome.

DNA for the CDR3: TGTGCCAGCAGTTCAACGACAGCTCCCCCCTACGAGCAGTACTTC. Residues: CASSSTTAPPYEQYF. The chain couples TRBV12-3 or TRBV12-4 to TRBJ2-7, with D maybe TRBD1 (5 bases). The CDR3 has 15 residues. Trimming removed 4 bases from V and 2 bases from J, with 15 bases in between.

The chain recombines TRBV7-9 with TRBJ2-7; D is tentatively TRBD1 or TRBD2 (5 bases each). The V end was cut by 5 bases, the J end by 3 bases, with 17 bases between. Germline V gene sequence: CDR1 SEHNR, CDR2 FQNEAQ (reference sequence). This CDR3 has 15 amino acids. DNA for the CDR3: TGTGCCAGCAGCCCTCGAGGGGTTTCGGTCTACGAGCAGTACTTC. It yields the protein CASSPRGVSVYEQYF. The full variable domain, its missing parts supplied by reference TRBV7-9 and TRBJ2-7, is DTGVSQNPRHKITKRGQNVTFRCDPISEHNRLYWYRQTLGQGPEFLTYFQNEAQLEKSRLLSDRFSAERPKGSFSTLEIQRTEQGDSAMYLCASSPRGVSVYEQYFGPGTRLTVT.

The genes are TRBV10-3 and TRBJ2-7; D is unclear. Trimming left V 0 bases short and J 2 bases short, with 8 bases between. CDR1 and CDR2 (germline): ENHRY, SYGVKD. This CDR3 has 14 residues. The CDR3 DNA reads TGTGCCATCAGTGAGTCCAACTACGCCTACGAGCAGTACTTC. It yields the protein CAISESNYAYEQYF.

This chain connects TRBV27 to TRBJ2-7; no reliable D call. This CDR3 has 14 residues. Trimming removed 3 bases from V and 5 bases from J, with 14 bases in between. Germline V CDR1 and CDR2: MNHEY, SMNVEV (reference sequence). The CDR3 spells CASSFSRHPHEQYF. The CDR3 region has the DNA TGTGCCAGCAGTTTCTCCAGGCACCCCCACGAGCAGTACTTC.

CDR3 sequence: CAWRTGEWGPSTGELFF. DNA for the CDR3: TGTGCCTGGAGGACAGGGGAGTGGGGCCCTTCCACCGGGGAGCTGTTTTTT. The V call is TRBV30, the J call TRBJ2-2, with 8 bases fitting TRBD1. Unmatched junction bases numbered 13, after V lost 3 bases and J lost 4 bases. The germline gives CDR1 GTSNPN, CDR2 SVGIG (reference sequence). The CDR3 totals 17 residues.

The genes are TRBV20-1 and TRBJ2-7, with D perhaps matching TRBD1 (5 bases). CDR3 length: 16 amino acids. From germline, CDR1 is DFQATT and CDR2 SNEGSKA (reference sequence). V lost 0 bases, J lost 2 bases, and 17 bases lay in between. The CDR3 sequence is CSARDPPRQHPYEQYF. The CDR3, as DNA: TGCAGTGCTAGAGACCCTCCGAGACAGCACCCCTACGAGCAGTACTTC.

This rearrangement joins TRBV7-9 to TRBJ1-4; D uncertain. Trimming left V 1 base short and J 3 bases short, with 6 bases between. CDR3 size: 14 residues. CDR1 is SEHNR, CDR2 FQNEAQ, per germline (reference sequence). CDR3 region: CASSLDYANEKLFF. The CDR3 DNA reads as TGTGCCAGCAGCTTAGATTACGCTAATGAAAAACTGTTTTTT.

The V call is TRBV19, the J call TRBJ2-2, with no clear D. Germline loops: CDR1 LNHDA, CDR2 SQIVND (reference sequence). There are 13 residues in the CDR3. The V gene lost 7 bases and the J gene lost 3 bases, with 9 bases spanning the gap. In DNA form, the CDR3 reads TGTGCCAGTACGAGACAATACACCGGGGAGCTGTTTTTT. It encodes CASTRQYTGELFF.

This chain joins TRBV29-1 and TRBJ2-5; D may be TRBD2 (7 bases). The V gene lost 7 bases and the J gene lost 1 base, with 10 bases spanning the gap. Germline-derived CDR1 and CDR2 are SQVTM and ANQGSEA. The CDR3 consists of 12 residues. The CDR3 sequence is CSAGGLQETQYF. CDR3 coding DNA: TGCAGCGCCGGGGGGCTCCAAGAGACCCAGTACTTC.

The chain couples TRBV5-8 to TRBJ2-7; no clear D. This CDR3 has 12 amino acids. Germline CDR1 SGHTS, CDR2 YDEGEE. Trimming pared 0 bases from V and 4 bases from J, leaving 5 bases between. The CDR3 spells CASSLAEYEQYF. The CDR3 DNA follows: TGTGCCAGCAGCTTGGCGGAGTACGAGCAGTACTTC.

The V call is TRBV13, the J call TRBJ2-7; 9 bases are shared with TRBD1. After removal of 4 bases from V and 6 bases from J, the junction contained 10 bases not matched to a gene. The germline V gene encodes CDR1 PRHDT and CDR2 FYEKMQ (reference sequence). The CDR3 totals 15 residues. Here the CDR3 reads CASSYSGTGSREQYF. The CDR3 DNA reads TGTGCCAGCAGCTACTCCGGGACAGGGTCTCGCGAGCAGTACTTC. The full variable domain, completed using reference TRBV13 and TRBJ2-7, is AAGVIQSPRHLIKEKRETATLKCYPIPRHDTVYWYQQGPGQDPQFLISFYEKMQSDKGSIPDRFSAQQFSDYHSELNMSSLELGDSALYFCASSYSGTGSREQYFGPGTRLTVT.

The chain joins TRBV9 to TRBJ2-4; a weak D match, TRBD2 (6 bases). V dropped 4 bases and J dropped 1 base, with 15 bases sitting between them. The germline CDR1 and CDR2 sequences are SGDLS and YYNGEE. The CDR3 extends over 16 amino acids. CDR3 in amino acids: CASSQGGTAAKNIQYF. The DNA of the CDR3 is TGTGCCAGCAGCCAAGGAGGGACGGCTGCCAAAAACATTCAGTACTTC.

The gene calls are TRBV29-1 and TRBJ2-7; D may match TRBD1 or TRBD2 (5 bases each). CDR1 is SQVTM, CDR2 ANQGSEA, per germline. The CDR3 consists of 14 residues. V was pared by 4 bases and J by 2 bases, with 15 bases between. The CDR3 DNA is TGCAGCGTTGGACGGCTGGGGGTCACCTACGAGCAGTACTTC. It codes for CSVGRLGVTYEQYF.

The chain joins TRBV9 to TRBJ2-1; TRBD2 is a possible D gene (6 bases). Germline assignment: CDR1 SGDLS and CDR2 YYNGEE. The CDR3 loop spans 15 amino acids. V lost 4 bases and J 4 bases, leaving 15 bases between the germline ends. CDR3 nucleotides: TGTGCCAGCAGCCTATCTAGCGCCATTTACAATGAGCAGTTCTTC. Amino acids: CASSLSSAIYNEQFF. Filled out from reference TRBV9 and TRBJ2-1, the complete variable domain reads DSGVTQTPKHLITATGQRVTLRCSPRSGDLSVYWYQQSLDQGLQFLIQYYNGEERAKGNILERFSAQQFPDLHSELNLSSLELGDSALYFCASSLSSAIYNEQFFGPGTRLTVL.

This clonotype was seen only once. This chain joins TRBV20-1 and TRBJ1-5; the D gene is possibly TRBD1 (5 bases). CDR3 length: 16 residues. V dropped 1 base and J dropped 2 bases, with 15 bases sitting between them. Germline CDR1 DFQATT, CDR2 SNEGSKA (reference sequence). CDR3 sequence: CSARVRRRDGNQPQHF. The CDR3 nucleotides read TGCAGTGCTAGAGTCCGGCGCAGGGATGGCAATCAGCCCCAGCATTTT.

J is TRBJ2-1 and V is TRBV5-1; TRBD2 might be the D (5 bases). Germline values: CDR1 SGHRS, CDR2 YFSETQ. This CDR3 contains 11 residues. V lost 2 bases, J lost 9 bases, and 6 bases lay in between. The CDR3 loop is CASSLSGEQFF. CDR3 in DNA: TGCGCCAGCAGCTTAAGCGGTGAGCAGTTCTTC. Together with reference TRBV5-1 and TRBJ2-1, the CDR3 gives the full variable domain: KAGVTQTPRYLIKTRGQQVTLSCSPISGHRSVSWYQQTPGQGLQFLFEYFSETQRNKGNFPGRFSGRQFSNSRSEMNVSTLELGDSALYLCASSLSGEQFFGPGTRLTVL.

This clonotype was seen only once. The J gene is TRBJ1-1, the V gene TRBV7-9; D unclear. V lost 4 bases, J lost 9 bases, and 18 bases lay in between. Germline assignment: CDR1 SEHNR and CDR2 FQNEAQ (reference sequence). The CDR3 has 14 residues. CDR3 in DNA: TGTGCCAGCAGCTCCTTGATCATACCCGATCAAGCTTTCTTT. This encodes CASSSLIIPDQAFF.

The chain combines TRBV12-5 with TRBJ2-1; the D is unclear. The V end lost 6 bases, the J end lost 0 bases, and 6 bases lay between the germline ends. This CDR3 has 13 amino acids. Germline CDR1 LGHNT, CDR2 FRNRAP. CDR3 region: CASGPSSYNEQFF. The CDR3 DNA reads as TGTGCTAGTGGGCCCTCCTCCTACAATGAGCAGTTCTTC. The variable domain in full, completed from reference TRBV12-5 and TRBJ2-1, reads DARVTQTPRHKVTEMGQEVTMRCQPILGHNTVFWYRQTMMQGLELLAYFRNRAPLDDSGMPKDRFSAEMPDATLATLKIQPSEPRDSAVYFCASGPSSYNEQFFGPGTRLTVL.

This rearrangement joins TRBV29-1 to TRBJ1-2; D is uncertain. CDR3 length: 18 residues. The ends were cut back, 0 bases at V and 0 bases at J, with 20 bases in the middle. Germline CDR1 reads SQVTM; CDR2 reads ANQGSEA. CDR3 nucleotide sequence: TGCAGCGTTGAAGATCAAAAACCGGACGGCGGTTCTAACTATGGCTACACCTTC. Its translation is CSVEDQKPDGGSNYGYTF.

The chain couples TRBV11-2 to TRBJ2-4; TRBD2 matches 12 bases. CDR1 SGHAT and CDR2 FQNNGV come from the germline V gene. Germline trimming cut 4 bases from V and 1 base from J; bases unmatched to any gene: 14. The CDR3 has 20 residues. CDR3 nucleotides: TGTGCCAGCAGCTCTGGACTAGCGGGGCTTGGCGGGATGGCCAAAAACATTCAGTACTTC. Protein sequence: CASSSGLAGLGGMAKNIQYF.

The genes are TRBV9 and TRBJ2-7; a weak D match, TRBD1 (6 bases). Trimming shortened V by 4 bases and J by 7 bases, and 12 bases separated the two germline ends. Germline CDR1 SGDLS, CDR2 YYNGEE. The CDR3 spans 12 residues. CDR3 bases: TGTGCCAGCAGCATGACAGGAAGGGAGCAGTACTTC. It yields the protein CASSMTGREQYF.

The rearrangement uses TRBV14 and TRBJ1-2; tentative D call: TRBD1 (6 bases). The V gene lost 0 bases and the J gene lost 4 bases, with 18 bases spanning the gap. This CDR3 has 17 amino acids. Per germline, CDR1 SGHDN and CDR2 FVKESK. The CDR3 here is CASSQDLDRGYLYGYTF. For the CDR3, the DNA is TGTGCCAGCAGCCAAGATCTGGACAGAGGGTACCTCTATGGCTACACCTTC.

This clonotype appeared a single time. The V call is TRBV9, the J call TRBJ2-5; D uncertain. V was cut by 0 bases and J by 5 bases, with 14 bases left in between. CDR1 and CDR2 from the germline V gene are SGDLS and YYNGEE. This CDR3 spans 15 amino acids. CDR3 sequence: CASSVANTLRETQYF. In DNA form, the CDR3 reads TGTGCCAGCAGCGTAGCTAACACCCTTCGGGAGACCCAGTACTTC.

The V call is TRBV12-3 or TRBV12-4, the J call TRBJ2-7; a weak D match, TRBD2 (5 bases). Trimming took off 3 bases at V and 2 bases at J, with 14 bases between the two ends. The CDR3 contains 15 residues. In DNA form, the CDR3 reads TGTGCCAGCAGTTTTCGGCTAGCTCATGCCTACGAGCAGTACTTC. Translation: CASSFRLAHAYEQYF.

The CDR3, as DNA: TGTGCCAGCATGGGTTGGGAAGGAACCGGATTAATCGAGCAGTACTTC. Protein product: CASMGWEGTGLIEQYF. The V and J genes are TRBV7-9 and TRBJ2-7; D remains ambiguous. CDR3 length: 16 amino acids. Germline lookup yields CDR1 SEHNR and CDR2 FQNEAQ (reference sequence). The V end lost 7 bases, the J end lost 6 bases, and 25 bases lay between the germline ends. The variable domain in full, completed from reference TRBV7-9 and TRBJ2-7, reads DTGVSQNPRHKITKRGQNVTFRCDPISEHNRLYWYRQTLGQGPEFLTYFQNEAQLEKSRLLSDRFSAERPKGSFSTLEIQRTEQGDSAMYLCASMGWEGTGLIEQYFGPGTRLTVT.

This sequence joins TRBV7-9 and TRBJ2-1; the D call may be TRBD1 or TRBD2 (7 bases each). The length of the CDR3 is 14 residues. V was trimmed by 6 bases and J by 5 bases, leaving 14 bases between them. The germline V gene has CDR1 SEHNR and CDR2 FQNEAQ (reference sequence). This chain's CDR3 is CASSPGGGHNEQFF. In DNA, the CDR3 is TGTGCCAGCAGTCCAGGGGGGGGACACAATGAGCAGTTCTTC. The full variable domain, rest sourced from reference TRBV7-9 and TRBJ2-1, is DTGVSQNPRHKITKRGQNVTFRCDPISEHNRLYWYRQTLGQGPEFLTYFQNEAQLEKSRLLSDRFSAERPKGSFSTLEIQRTEQGDSAMYLCASSPGGGHNEQFFGPGTRLTVL.

The V and J genes are TRBV20-1 and TRBJ2-7, with D unresolved. The V end was cut by 6 bases, the J end by 6 bases, with 18 bases between. The CDR3 has 13 residues. Looked up from germline, CDR1 is DFQATT and CDR2 is SNEGSKA (reference sequence). CDR3 residues: CSAPASPRSEQYF. CDR3 in DNA: TGCAGTGCCCCCGCGAGCCCCCGGAGCGAGCAGTACTTC.

The rearrangement joins TRBV2 to TRBJ2-1; D possibly corresponds to TRBD2 (5 bases). In germline, CDR1 is SNHLY, CDR2 FYNNEI. The V end was cut by 4 bases, the J end by 8 bases, with 15 bases between. CDR3 length: 14 amino acids. Here the CDR3 reads CASSATRTNDEQFF. CDR3 nucleotides: TGTGCCAGCAGTGCCACTAGAACTAACGATGAGCAGTTCTTC.

The chain joins TRBV4-1 to TRBJ2-3; the D gene is possibly TRBD2 (6 bases). The CDR3 length is 15 residues. CDR1 is MGHRA and CDR2 is YSYEKL in the germline V gene. V lost 4 bases and J 6 bases, leaving 17 bases between the germline ends. The CDR3 region is CASSPGLRLMDTQYF. The CDR3 DNA reads TGCGCCAGCAGCCCTGGACTACGGCTCATGGATACGCAGTATTTT.